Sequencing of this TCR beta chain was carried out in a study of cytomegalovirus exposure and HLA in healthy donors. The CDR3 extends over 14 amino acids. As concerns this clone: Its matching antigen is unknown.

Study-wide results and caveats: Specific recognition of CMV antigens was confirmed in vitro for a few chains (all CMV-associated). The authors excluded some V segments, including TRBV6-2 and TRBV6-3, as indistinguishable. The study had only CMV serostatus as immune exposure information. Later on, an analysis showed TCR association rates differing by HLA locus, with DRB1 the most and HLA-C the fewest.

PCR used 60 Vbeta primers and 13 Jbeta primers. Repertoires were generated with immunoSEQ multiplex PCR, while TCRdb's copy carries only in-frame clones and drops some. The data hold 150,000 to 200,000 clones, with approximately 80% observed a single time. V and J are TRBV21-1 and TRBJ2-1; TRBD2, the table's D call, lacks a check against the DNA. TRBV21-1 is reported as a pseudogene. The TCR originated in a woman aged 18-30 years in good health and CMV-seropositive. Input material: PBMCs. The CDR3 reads CASILAGGSNEQFF. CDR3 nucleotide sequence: TGTGCCAGCATACTAGCGGGGGGATCGAATGAGCAGTTCTTC.